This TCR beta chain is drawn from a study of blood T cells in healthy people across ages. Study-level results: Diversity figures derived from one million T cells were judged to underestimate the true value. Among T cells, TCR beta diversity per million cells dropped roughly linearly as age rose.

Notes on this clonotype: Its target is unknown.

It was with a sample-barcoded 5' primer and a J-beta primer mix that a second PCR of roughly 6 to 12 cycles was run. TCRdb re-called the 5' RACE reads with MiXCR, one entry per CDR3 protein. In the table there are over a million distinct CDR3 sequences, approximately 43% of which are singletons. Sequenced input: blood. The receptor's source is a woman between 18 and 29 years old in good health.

CDR3 amino acids: CASRYRAASTDTQYF. As DNA, the CDR3 is TGTGCCAGCAGGTACAGGGCGGCTAGCACAGATACGCAGTATTTT. The rearrangement joins TRBV5-6 to TRBJ2-3, with D tentatively TRBD1 (6 bases). The CDR3 has 15 amino acids. The V gene lost 5 bases and the J gene lost 0 bases, with 13 bases spanning the gap. CDR1 and CDR2 from the germline V gene are SGHDT and YYEEEE.